These 27 T cell receptor beta chains were sequenced from one sample in a study of blood T cell repertoires in COVID-19. Method: immunoSEQ multiplex PCR; TCRdb's copy keeps in-frame clones and lacks some. The repertoire holds some 390,000 clones, about 87% seen once, with roughly 2% in the top ten. The sequencing input was peripheral blood. All receptors come from a woman in her sixties with COVID-19, enrolled during active disease.

The gene calls are TRBV7-3 and TRBJ2-1, with TRBD1 as a possible D gene (6 bases). The germline CDR1 and CDR2 sequences are SGHTA and FQGTGA. Trimming cost V 5 bases and J 8 bases, with 13 bases left between them. CDR3 length: 13 residues. The CDR3 spells CASSVYREHEQFF. The CDR3 nucleotides are TGTGCCAGCAGCGTATACAGGGAGCATGAGCAGTTCTTC.

The gene calls are TRBV29-1 and TRBJ2-5; 7 bases are shared with TRBD2. V lost 3 bases and J lost 4; bases outside the gene matches: 8. Germline CDR1 reads SQVTM; CDR2 reads ANQGSEA. The CDR3 spans 14 residues. CDR3 residues: CSVEERGELETQYF. The DNA of the CDR3 is TGCAGCGTTGAGGAACGGGGGGAATTAGAGACCCAGTACTTC.

This chain links TRBV10-3 with TRBJ2-1; 8 nucleotides match TRBD2. The trim removed 3 bases at V and 2 bases at J, leaving 15 bases unmatched. CDR1 is ENHRY and CDR2 is SYGVKD in the germline V gene. The CDR3 is made up of 19 amino acids. The CDR3 DNA is TGTGCCATCAGTGAAGAAGCGGGGGCTTTTCCCCCTACCTACAATGAGCAGTTCTTC. This sequence encodes CAISEEAGAFPPTYNEQFF.

This clone was counted once. This chain joins TRBV7-3 and TRBJ2-3; D call uncertain. V gave up 4 bases and J gave up 1 base, with 9 bases separating them. The CDR3 is 14 residues long. Germline V gene sequence: CDR1 SGHTA, CDR2 FQGTGA. CDR3 in amino acids: CASSSAGGTDTQYF. Here the CDR3 DNA reads TGTGCCAGCAGCTCGGCAGGTGGCACAGATACGCAGTATTTT.

J is TRBJ1-1 and V is TRBV12-3 or TRBV12-4; D unclear. This CDR3 is built from 13 residues. Trimming pared 3 bases from V and 6 bases from J, leaving 11 bases between. The CDR3 DNA reads as TGTGCCAGCAGTTTTAACGCGGTAGCTGAAGCTTTCTTT. The encoded protein is CASSFNAVAEAFF.

The CDR3 DNA is TGTGCCAGCAGCCAAGATCTCGGAGGGGGGGCCGGGGAGGAGACCCAGTACTTC. Encoded protein: CASSQDLGGGAGEETQYF. The chain combines TRBV3-1 (or the pseudogene TRBV3-2) with TRBJ2-5, with D possibly matching TRBD2 (7 bases). Germline V gene sequence: CDR1 LGHDT, CDR2 YNNKEL (reference sequence). V was clipped by 0 bases and J by 5 bases, with 22 bases between them. The CDR3 contains 18 residues.

V is TRBV3-1 (or the pseudogene TRBV3-2) and J is TRBJ2-7; 7 nucleotides agree with TRBD1. This CDR3 spans 15 amino acids. CDR1 is LGHDT and CDR2 is YNNKEL in the germline V gene (reference sequence). Losses at the gene ends were 1 base for V and 8 bases for J; bases not matched to a gene: 11. CDR3 amino acids: CASSQAAGGTNKQYF. The DNA of the CDR3 is TGTGCCAGCAGCCAAGCTGCAGGGGGAACGAACAAGCAGTACTTC.

The rearrangement links TRBV18 to TRBJ1-2; tentatively, D is TRBD1 (5 bases). Germline V CDR1 and CDR2: KGHSH, LQKENI. The CDR3 extends over 15 amino acids. Trimming stripped 6 bases from V and 4 bases from J, with 18 bases between. The CDR3 here is CASSPNHQRGYGYTF. The CDR3 coding sequence is TGTGCCAGCTCGCCCAATCATCAAAGGGGCTATGGCTACACCTTC.

J is TRBJ1-2 and V is TRBV28; 7 nucleotides match TRBD1. The CDR3 contains 14 residues. In germline, CDR1 is MDHEN, CDR2 SYDVKM. V lost 5 bases to trimming and J lost 2 bases; unmatched junction nucleotides: 5. The CDR3 protein is CASSRDSLNYGYTF. The CDR3 bases are TGTGCCAGCAGTCGGGACAGTCTAAACTATGGCTACACCTTC.

This chain uses TRBV28 with TRBJ2-7, with 8 bases lining up with TRBD1. This CDR3 is built from 15 residues. The J segment lost 3 bases and the V segment lost 5 bases, leaving 9 bases of the junction unmatched. CDR1 is MDHEN and CDR2 is SYDVKM in the germline V gene. The CDR3 here is CASSNDRGRIYEQYF. The DNA of the CDR3 is TGTGCCAGCAGTAACGACAGGGGACGAATCTACGAGCAGTACTTC.

This chain uses TRBV9 with TRBJ2-3; TRBD2 matches at 12 bases. Trimming took 1 base from V and 10 from J; bases not matched to a gene: 10. The CDR3 extends over 16 amino acids. CDR1 and CDR2 (germline): SGDLS, YYNGEE. The CDR3 coding sequence is TGTGCCAGCAGCGTAATGCTAGCGGGGGGGCAGGCGGCGCAGTATTTT. Its translation is CASSVMLAGGQAAQYF.

The chain carries TRBV6-1 and TRBJ1-2, with 9 bases identical to TRBD1. The length of the CDR3 is 15 residues. Germline CDR1 MNHNS, CDR2 SASEGT. The trim removed 3 bases at V and 4 bases at J, leaving 6 bases unmatched. CDR3 coding DNA: TGTGCCAGCAGTGAGCGGACAGGGGACGCCTATGGCTACACCTTC. It encodes CASSERTGDAYGYTF.

Only a few counts were recorded for this clone. The chain links TRBV27 to TRBJ1-6; TRBD1 matches 7 bases. Trimming took 10 bases from V and 5 from J; bases not matched to a gene: 8. The CDR3 is 14 amino acids. CDR1 MNHEY and CDR2 SMNVEV come from the germline V gene (reference sequence). Here the CDR3 DNA reads TGTGCCACCCAGACAGGGTATAATAATTCACCCCTCCACTTT. It encodes CATQTGYNNSPLHF.

This chain links TRBV6-4 with TRBJ1-2; TRBD1 aligns across 12 bases. The CDR3 length is 16 residues. Germline trimming cut 3 bases from V and 6 bases from J; bases unmatched to any gene: 8. From germline, CDR1 is MRHNA and CDR2 SNTAGT. As DNA, the CDR3 is TGTGCCAGCAGTGAGGGACAGGGGGCGCGCGGGGATGGCTACACCTTC. Translated, it gives CASSEGQGARGDGYTF.

In this sample, this clone turned up once. The chain links TRBV5-1 to TRBJ2-7; TRBD2 might be the D (7 bases). CDR1 and CDR2 (germline): SGHRS, YFSETQ. This CDR3 is 15 amino acids long. The germline V and J ends were trimmed by 9 bases and 0 bases, with 19 bases remaining between them. In nucleotides, the CDR3 is TGCGCCACCAGACCTTCGGCGGGGGCCTCCTACGAGCAGTACTTC. Its protein is CATRPSAGASYEQYF.

V usage is TRBV19 and J usage is TRBJ1-1; maybe TRBD1 (6 bases). The germline gives CDR1 LNHDA, CDR2 SQIVND (reference sequence). The CDR3 spans 16 residues. Trimming left V 5 bases short and J 0 bases short, with 16 bases between. The CDR3 nucleotides are TGTGCCAGTAGTTTTCAGGGACAAGGAATGAACACTGAAGCTTTCTTT. As protein: CASSFQGQGMNTEAFF.

This chain connects TRBV19 to TRBJ1-4; the D is unclear. This CDR3 region has 13 residues. Between the trimmed V and J ends, which lost 5 bases and 8 bases, there was a span of 12 bases. Germline CDR1 reads LNHDA; CDR2 reads SQIVND (reference sequence). CDR3 DNA: TGTGCCAGTAGTGGGTGGCCGGGGGAAAAACTGTTTTTT. It translates to CASSGWPGEKLFF.

The table lists this clone with a few counts. The chain recombines TRBV2 with TRBJ2-5, with D perhaps TRBD1 (5 bases). CDR1 is SNHLY, CDR2 FYNNEI, per germline. Trimming removed 8 bases from V and 0 bases from J, with 10 bases in between. The CDR3 totals 13 residues. CDR3 amino acids: CASSRQNQETQYF. In nucleotides, the CDR3 is TGTGCCAGCTCCCGACAGAACCAAGAGACCCAGTACTTC.

The V and J genes are TRBV7-9 and TRBJ2-3; 9 positions match TRBD1. This CDR3 spans 17 amino acids. CDR1 is SEHNR and CDR2 is FQNEAQ in the germline V gene (reference sequence). V lost 1 base, J lost 3 bases, and 8 bases stayed unmatched. CDR3 bases: TGTGCCAGCAGCTTAGATCGGTGGGACAGGGAGACAGATACGCAGTATTTT. Amino acid sequence: CASSLDRWDRETDTQYF. Full variable domain (remainder filled in from reference TRBV7-9 and TRBJ2-3): DTGVSQNPRHKITKRGQNVTFRCDPISEHNRLYWYRQTLGQGPEFLTYFQNEAQLEKSRLLSDRFSAERPKGSFSTLEIQRTEQGDSAMYLCASSLDRWDRETDTQYFGPGTRLTVL.

J is TRBJ1-2 and V is TRBV5-1, with D maybe TRBD1 (5 bases). V lost 2 bases and J 4 bases, leaving 12 bases between the germline ends. The CDR3 extends over 14 amino acids. Germline loops: CDR1 SGHRS, CDR2 YFSETQ. The CDR3 bases are TGCGCCAGCAGCTTAGGACAACGACCCTATGGCTACACCTTC. Translated, it gives CASSLGQRPYGYTF.

The genes are TRBV18 and TRBJ2-7; no reliable D call. CDR3 size: 14 residues. Germline V gene data show CDR1 as KGHSH and CDR2 as LQKENI. The V end lost 1 base, the J end lost 0 bases, and 7 bases lay between the germline ends. CDR3 in DNA: TGTGCCAGCTCACCACTCCCTTACTCCTACGAGCAGTACTTC. It encodes CASSPLPYSYEQYF.

This clone was seen once. The chain combines TRBV11-2 with TRBJ2-7; 7 bases line up with TRBD2. Looked up from germline, CDR1 is SGHAT and CDR2 is FQNNGV. The ends lost 4 bases at V and 3 bases at J; junction bases unmatched: 9. The CDR3 is made up of 15 amino acids. CDR3 bases: TGTGCCAGCAGCTCACTAAGCGGGGACCTCTACGAGCAGTACTTC. Translating it yields CASSSLSGDLYEQYF.

This clone was observed a single time. The chain joins TRBV5-5 to TRBJ1-2; perhaps TRBD1 as D (5 bases). CDR1 is SGHKS, CDR2 YYEKEE, per germline (reference sequence). The V gene lost 1 base and the J gene lost 3 bases, with 10 bases spanning the gap. The CDR3 spans 14 residues. CDR3: CASSLSQGDYGYTF. The CDR3 nucleotides read TGTGCCAGCAGCTTGAGCCAGGGTGACTATGGCTACACCTTC.

This chain links TRBV6-5 with TRBJ1-4; no clear D. The CDR3 is 13 amino acids. Trimming left V 9 bases short and J 0 bases short, with 8 bases between. Germline V gene lookup returns CDR1 MNHEY and CDR2 SVGAGI. The CDR3 sequence: CASRVTTNEKLFF. In DNA form, the CDR3 reads TGTGCCAGTCGGGTCACAACTAATGAAAAACTGTTTTTT.

This sequence joins TRBV27 and TRBJ1-5; TRBD1 matches 7 bases. CDR1 MNHEY and CDR2 SMNVEV come from the germline V gene (reference sequence). Trimming removed 6 bases from V and 4 bases from J; junction bases left unmatched: 12. CDR3 length equals 16 residues. DNA for the CDR3: TGTGCCAGCAGGTCCCGACGACAGGGACAAAATCAGCCCCAGCATTTT. Protein product: CASRSRRQGQNQPQHF.

This rearrangement joins TRBV13 to TRBJ1-3, with 10 bases aligning to TRBD1. V was pared by 6 bases and J by 2 bases, with 16 bases of the junction left unmatched. Germline CDR1 and CDR2: PRHDT and FYEKMQ (reference sequence). The CDR3 contains 19 residues. CDR3 protein: CASRPLGQGGGGPGNTIYF. CDR3 coding DNA: TGTGCCAGCAGACCTCTCGGACAGGGGGGCGGCGGTCCTGGAAACACCATATATTTT.

V usage is TRBV28 and J usage is TRBJ1-5; 7 bases fit TRBD1. Germline loops: CDR1 MDHEN, CDR2 SYDVKM. The CDR3 extends over 15 amino acids. Unmatched junction bases numbered 5, after V lost 3 bases and J lost 3 bases. The CDR3 spells CASSLRQGTNQPQHF. The CDR3 bases are TGTGCCAGCAGTTTGAGACAGGGCACCAATCAGCCCCAGCATTTT. The entire variable domain, with the rest obtained from reference TRBV28 and TRBJ1-5, is as follows: DVKVTQSSRYLVKRTGEKVFLECVQDMDHENMFWYRQDPGLGLRLIYFSYDVKMKEKGDIPEGYSVSREKKERFSLILESASTNQTSMYLCASSLRQGTNQPQHFGDGTRLSIL.